The 32 T cell receptor beta chains below come from one sample, sequenced in a study of a mutant IDH1 vaccine in newly diagnosed glioma. Using immunoSEQ multiplex PCR, the repertoire was profiled, and TCRdb retains in-frame clones only, with some absent. The sample gives 40,000 to 50,000 clones, around 85% of which show up once; around 1.5% is in the top ten. Which antigens these TCRs recognize remains unknown. Stated time point: week 5, during vaccination. Every vaccine dose comprised 300 ug of mutant IDH1 20-mer peptide plus topical imiquimod. The sequencing here drew on PBMCs, taken from a glioma patient whose treatment included an IDH1 peptide vaccine. All receptors come from a man aged 35 to 55 with glioma.

This clone has just one count. The chain joins TRBV7-2 to TRBJ1-1; 8 bases map to TRBD1. Germline-derived CDR1 and CDR2 are SGHTA and FQGNSA. CDR3 length: 15 amino acids. The V and J ends lost 1 base and 3 bases, in that order; junction bases with no gene match: 4. CDR3 DNA sequence: TGTGCCAGCAGCTTAGGACAGGGGCGGCACACTGAAGCTTTCTTT. It encodes CASSLGQGRHTEAFF.

The chain is built from TRBV19 and TRBJ2-7, with 9 bases aligning to TRBD1. Germline CDR1 reads LNHDA; CDR2 reads SQIVND (reference sequence). With V trimmed by 2 bases and J by 2 bases, 4 bases remained unmatched. The CDR3 totals 15 residues. In nucleotides, the CDR3 is TGTGCCAGTAGTATATCGGGACAGGGTACCTACGAGCAGTACTTC. Translation gives CASSISGQGTYEQYF.

The chain carries TRBV19 and TRBJ1-2, with TRBD1 as a possible D gene (5 bases). The CDR3 contains 13 residues. Trimming took 1 base from V and 6 from J, leaving 9 bases between them. Looked up from germline, CDR1 is LNHDA and CDR2 is SQIVND (reference sequence). The CDR3 DNA reads as TGTGCCAGTAGTATAGTAGGGGCGAATGGCTACACCTTC. Amino acid sequence: CASSIVGANGYTF.

The V and J genes are TRBV7-9 and TRBJ2-7; TRBD2 matches at 7 bases. This CDR3 region has 15 residues. Germline lookup yields CDR1 SEHNR and CDR2 FQNEAQ (reference sequence). The J segment lost 4 bases and the V segment lost 1 base, leaving 7 bases of the junction unmatched. The CDR3 loop reads CASSLDLLAEYEQYF. In DNA form, the CDR3 reads TGTGCCAGCAGCTTAGATTTGCTAGCGGAGTACGAGCAGTACTTC. Full variable domain (outside the CDR3, taken from reference TRBV7-9 and TRBJ2-7): DTGVSQNPRHKITKRGQNVTFRCDPISEHNRLYWYRQTLGQGPEFLTYFQNEAQLEKSRLLSDRFSAERPKGSFSTLEIQRTEQGDSAMYLCASSLDLLAEYEQYFGPGTRLTVT.

The chain couples TRBV6-1 to TRBJ2-7, with D possibly called TRBD1 or TRBD2 (5 bases each). Per the germline V gene, CDR1 is MNHNS and CDR2 is SASEGT. This CDR3 contains 12 residues. V gave up 7 bases and J gave up 6 bases, with 13 bases separating them. CDR3 region: CASNRDAPEQYF. CDR3 in DNA: TGTGCCAGCAACCGGGACGCCCCCGAGCAGTACTTC.

This clone is a singleton in its sample. In the same sample, other DNA sequences code for this CDR3. This chain connects TRBV5-1 to TRBJ2-7; 7 bases map to TRBD1. Per germline, CDR1 SGHRS and CDR2 YFSETQ. V lost 0 bases, J lost 0 bases, and 0 bases stayed unmatched. The CDR3 has 14 residues. In nucleotides, the CDR3 is TGCGCCAGCAGCTTGGGACAGGGCTCCTACGAGCAGTACTTC. Its translation is CASSLGQGSYEQYF.

This clone is a singleton in its sample. This sequence joins TRBV6-1 and TRBJ1-2, with D possibly matching TRBD1 (6 bases). Germline V gives CDR1 MNHNS, CDR2 SASEGT. V lost 3 bases and J 5 bases, leaving 16 bases between the germline ends. CDR3 size: 15 residues. DNA for the CDR3: TGTGCCAGCAGTGATTCGCATAAGGACAGTTATGGCTACACCTTC. This translates into CASSDSHKDSYGYTF.

The chain couples TRBV4-2 to TRBJ2-3; no reliable D call. The ends were cut back, 1 base at V and 0 bases at J, with 5 bases in the middle. Germline CDR1 LGHNA, CDR2 YNFKEQ. CDR3 length: 14 residues. The CDR3 loop reads CASSQALSTDTQYF. The CDR3 coding sequence is TGTGCCAGCAGCCAAGCTTTGAGCACAGATACGCAGTATTTT.

The chain joins TRBV18 to TRBJ2-7, with 11 bases aligning to TRBD2. CDR3 length: 17 amino acids. The junction had 12 bases not matched to a gene; V was cut back by 3 bases and J by 5 bases. Germline CDR1 KGHSH, CDR2 LQKENI. The DNA of the CDR3 is TGTGCCAGCTCACCGTGGACTAGCGGGCCCGGGGGGCACGAGCAGTACTTC. Its translation is CASSPWTSGPGGHEQYF.

V is TRBV2 and J is TRBJ2-3; D gene uncertain. The CDR3 has 12 amino acids. In germline, CDR1 is SNHLY, CDR2 FYNNEI. V lost 2 bases and J 9 bases, leaving 9 bases between the germline ends. CDR3 DNA: TGTGCCAGCAGTGAACGGGCTGACACGCAGTATTTT. It specifies CASSERADTQYF. Filled out from reference TRBV2 and TRBJ2-3, the complete variable domain reads EPEVTQTPSHQVTQMGQEVILRCVPISNHLYFYWYRQILGQKVEFLVSFYNNEISEKSEIFDDQFSVERPDGSNFTLKIRSTKLEDSAMYFCASSERADTQYFGPGTRLTVL.

The table lists this clone with a count of one. CDR3 in DNA: TGTGCCAGCAGCTCCCTAGGACAGGGGGCGGGGGAGACCCAGTACTTC. Protein: CASSSLGQGAGETQYF. The gene calls are TRBV7-3 and TRBJ2-5, with 11 bases fitting TRBD1. V was pared by 4 bases and J by 5 bases, with 9 bases of the junction left unmatched. CDR1 SGHTA and CDR2 FQGTGA come from the germline V gene. The CDR3 has 16 residues. Looking up the rest from reference TRBV7-3 and TRBJ2-5 gives the full variable domain: GAGVSQTPSNKVTEKGKYVELRCDPISGHTALYWYRQSLGQGPEFLIYFQGTGAADDSGLPNDRFFAVRPEGSVSTLKIQRTERGDSAVYLCASSSLGQGAGETQYFGPGTRLLVL.

This chain links TRBV18 with TRBJ1-1, with D possibly being TRBD1 (5 bases). The length of the CDR3 is 15 residues. The V gene's germline CDR1 is KGHSH and CDR2 LQKENI. Trimming pared 0 bases from V and 7 bases from J, leaving 15 bases between. CDR3 bases: TGTGCCAGCTCACCACCATGGACAAACGGAGGTGAAGCTTTCTTT. This translates into CASSPPWTNGGEAFF. Variable domain in full (rest from reference TRBV18 and TRBJ1-1): NAGVMQNPRHLVRRRGQEARLRCSPMKGHSHVYWYRQLPEEGLKFMVYLQKENIIDESGMPKERFSAEFPKEGPSILRIQQVVRGDSAAYFCASSPPWTNGGEAFFGQGTRLTVV.

This chain connects TRBV5-8 to TRBJ2-7, with 7 bases fitting TRBD2. With 1 base clipped from V and 4 bases from J, the junction kept 5 bases outside the gene matches. CDR1 SGHTS and CDR2 YDEGEE come from the germline V gene. The length of the CDR3 is 14 residues. The chain's CDR3 is CASSLLLAEYEQYF. CDR3 coding DNA: TGTGCCAGCAGCTTGTTGCTAGCGGAATACGAGCAGTACTTC.

The chain is built from TRBV12-1 and TRBJ2-2; the table's D gene call, TRBD1, was not cross checked with the DNA. TRBV12-1 is classified as a pseudogene. This CDR3 comprises 17 residues. This CDR3 is CASPDTWGQDNPGELFF. CDR3 coding DNA: TGTGCCAGCCCCGACACATGGGGACAAGATAATCCCGGGGAGCTGTTTTTT.

V usage is TRBV7-2 and J usage is TRBJ2-7; possibly TRBD1 for D (6 bases). Germline V gene data show CDR1 as SGHTA and CDR2 as FQGNSA. The CDR3 sequence is 15 residues long. V lost 6 bases and J 4 bases, leaving 19 bases between the germline ends. Here the CDR3 reads CASSLQGSIGYEQYF. CDR3 sequence (DNA): TGTGCCAGCAGTTTACAGGGTAGCATTGGTTACGAGCAGTACTTC.

J is TRBJ1-1 and V is TRBV5-1; 9 bases map to TRBD1. V lost 4 bases to trimming and J lost 6 bases; unmatched junction nucleotides: 7. In germline, CDR1 is SGHRS, CDR2 YFSETQ. CDR3 length equals 14 residues. The CDR3 is CASSTGQGYAEAFF. CDR3 DNA sequence: TGCGCCAGCAGCACGGGACAGGGCTACGCTGAAGCTTTCTTT.

The chain joins TRBV27 to TRBJ2-5; 10 bases are shared with TRBD2. CDR1 MNHEY and CDR2 SMNVEV come from the germline V gene (reference sequence). The V and J ends lost 5 bases and 0 bases, in that order; junction bases with no gene match: 6. This CDR3 region has 16 residues. The CDR3 DNA sequence: TGTGCCAGCAGTCCCCTAGCGGGAGTGTACCAAGAGACCCAGTACTTC. Its protein is CASSPLAGVYQETQYF.

The chain is built from TRBV18 and TRBJ2-1; D remains ambiguous. CDR3 length: 11 amino acids. From germline, CDR1 is KGHSH and CDR2 LQKENI. With 5 bases removed from V and 10 bases from J, the gap between germline ends came to 9 bases. The CDR3 nucleotides are TGTGCCAGCTCATTTCTTGAGGAGCAGTTCTTC. Translating it yields CASSFLEEQFF.

CDR3 DNA sequence: TGTGCCAGCACCCAGGGTGCCAAAAACATTCAGTACTTC. Translating gives CASTQGAKNIQYF. This chain joins TRBV6-6 and TRBJ2-4; possibly TRBD1 for D (5 bases). V was pared by 7 bases and J by 1 base, with 8 bases between. The CDR3 sequence is 13 residues long. Germline lookup yields CDR1 MNHNY and CDR2 SVGAGI (reference sequence).

CDR3 DNA sequence: TGTGCCAGCAGCCCCTATCCGGGGGAGCTGTTTTTT. Protein product: CASSPYPGELFF. This chain joins TRBV11-1 and TRBJ2-2; the D is unclear. This CDR3 region has 12 residues. Germline CDR1 reads SGHAT; CDR2 reads FQDESV (reference sequence). V shed 5 bases and J shed 8 bases, with 9 bases lying between them.

This sequence joins TRBV6-5 and TRBJ1-1; D might be TRBD1 (5 bases). Per germline, CDR1 MNHEY and CDR2 SVGAGI. The V and J ends lost 2 bases and 1 base respectively, with 11 bases between them. CDR3 size: 15 residues. CDR3 sequence reads: CASSYQGGGNTEAFF. DNA for the CDR3: TGTGCCAGCAGTTACCAGGGAGGCGGGAACACTGAAGCTTTCTTT.

J is TRBJ1-4 and V is TRBV10-2; unclear D gene. Germline loops: CDR1 WSHSY, CDR2 SAAADI. The CDR3 covers 16 residues. The V and J ends lost 0 bases and 4 bases respectively, with 12 bases between them. CDR3 region: CASSESRPVGNEKLFF. The CDR3 coding sequence is TGCGCCAGCAGTGAGTCTAGACCAGTGGGTAATGAAAAACTGTTTTTT.

CDR3 coding DNA: TGTGCTAGTGGTTGGGGGACTATATCGGATACGCAGTATTTT. Its translation is CASGWGTISDTQYF. V is TRBV12-5 and J is TRBJ2-3; 7 positions match TRBD2. The CDR3 runs 14 residues. The germline CDR1 and CDR2 sequences are LGHNT and FRNRAP. J gave up 6 bases and V 4 bases, and 7 bases lay outside the gene matches.

The chain recombines TRBV5-1 with TRBJ2-7; TRBD2 is a possible D gene (5 bases). V was shortened by 0 bases and J by 10 bases, with 11 bases between the two germline ends. CDR3 size: 12 residues. Looked up from germline, CDR1 is SGHRS and CDR2 is YFSETQ. CDR3 residues: CASSLALEVQYF. CDR3 bases: TGCGCCAGCAGCTTGGCCCTGGAGGTCCAGTACTTC.

J is TRBJ2-1 and V is TRBV9; 11 bases fit TRBD1. V gave up 3 bases and J gave up 9 bases; unmatched junction bases: 8. Germline CDR1 reads SGDLS; CDR2 reads YYNGEE. The CDR3 has 15 amino acids. The CDR3 sequence: CASSAKRTGGGEQFF. The CDR3 region has the DNA TGTGCCAGCAGCGCAAAGCGGACAGGGGGCGGTGAGCAGTTCTTC.

This sequence joins TRBV29-1 and TRBJ2-2; 7 bases are a match to TRBD1. CDR1 and CDR2 (germline): SQVTM, ANQGSEA. With V trimmed by 5 bases and J by 3 bases, 9 bases remained unmatched. The CDR3 sequence is 15 residues long. CDR3 nucleotides: TGCAGCGTTCCCAAGAGGGGGCGGTACACCGGGGAGCTGTTTTTT. Translated: CSVPKRGRYTGELFF.

This chain connects TRBV6-5 to TRBJ2-5, with 8 nucleotides matching TRBD2. J lost 9 bases, V lost 0 bases, and 0 bases had no gene match. The CDR3 runs 12 residues. Germline CDR1 MNHEY, CDR2 SVGAGI. The CDR3 here is CASSYSGGAQYF. For the CDR3, the DNA is TGTGCCAGCAGTTACTCCGGGGGGGCCCAGTACTTC.

The chain combines TRBV18 with TRBJ2-2, with D possibly being TRBD2 (6 bases). The germline V gene has CDR1 KGHSH and CDR2 LQKENI. V was shortened by 4 bases and J by 5 bases, with 14 bases between the two germline ends. The CDR3 covers 15 residues. CDR3 in amino acids: CASSLADPRTGELFF. The CDR3 bases are TGTGCCAGCTCACTAGCGGACCCAAGAACCGGGGAGCTGTTTTTT.

V is TRBV7-2 and J is TRBJ2-1; either TRBD1 or TRBD2 may fit D (5 bases each). V was pared by 2 bases and J by 9 bases, with 14 bases between. CDR1 and CDR2 (germline): SGHTA, FQGNSA. The CDR3 has 14 residues. DNA for the CDR3: TGTGCCAGCAGCTTATTATTAAGGGGAGTTGAGCAGTTCTTC. Amino acids: CASSLLLRGVEQFF.

V and J are TRBV18 and TRBJ1-1; unclear D gene. This CDR3 has 16 amino acids. Looked up from germline, CDR1 is KGHSH and CDR2 is LQKENI. The V end lost 3 bases, the J end lost 0 bases, and 14 bases lay between the germline ends. CDR3 amino acids: CASSPRARPMNTEAFF. CDR3 bases: TGTGCCAGCTCACCCCGGGCCCGCCCCATGAACACTGAAGCTTTCTTT.

This chain connects TRBV19 to TRBJ1-3; D may be TRBD1 (5 bases). Germline CDR1 LNHDA, CDR2 SQIVND (reference sequence). Trimming cost V 5 bases and J 1 base, with 15 bases left between them. CDR3 length: 16 amino acids. CDR3 sequence reads: CASSSAGHWSGNTIYF. CDR3 nucleotide sequence: TGTGCCAGTAGTTCCGCGGGGCATTGGTCTGGAAACACCATATATTTT.

The chain links TRBV10-3 to TRBJ1-4; D ambiguous. V shed 4 bases and J shed 6 bases, with 9 bases lying between them. The CDR3 totals 13 residues. Germline CDR1 reads ENHRY; CDR2 reads SYGVKD. CDR3 nucleotide sequence: TGTGCCATCAGTGGTCAGGCGGATGAAAAACTGTTTTTT. It yields the protein CAISGQADEKLFF.